What follows are 2 T cell receptor beta chains derived from one specimen sequenced in a study of cytomegalovirus exposure and HLA in healthy donors. The PCR employed 60 Vbeta primers together with 13 Jbeta primers. Using immunoSEQ multiplex PCR, the repertoire was profiled, and TCRdb retains in-frame clones only, with some absent. The repertoire holds under 150,000 clones, approximately 80% seen once, with approximately 3% in the top ten. Sequencing input: PBMCs. The receptors were sampled from a boy younger than 10 in good health and CMV-seronegative.

The table lists this clone with a count of one. V and J are TRBV14 and TRBJ2-2; D might be TRBD1 (6 bases). This CDR3 comprises 16 residues. The V end was cut by 1 base, the J end by 4 bases, with 13 bases between. CDR1 SGHDN and CDR2 FVKESK come from the germline V gene. The DNA for the CDR3 is TGTGCCAGCAGCCAAGTGAGGGGGTTGGGCACCGGGGAGCTGTTTTTT. This codes for CASSQVRGLGTGELFF.

The rearrangement uses TRBV21-1 and TRBJ2-7; the table's TRBD1 call for D was not verified on the DNA. TRBV21-1 is tagged as a pseudogene. This CDR3 is built from 14 residues. The CDR3 DNA sequence: TGTGCCAGCAGCAACCGGACAGGGCTCTACGAGCAGTACGTC. It specifies CASSNRTGLYEQYV.